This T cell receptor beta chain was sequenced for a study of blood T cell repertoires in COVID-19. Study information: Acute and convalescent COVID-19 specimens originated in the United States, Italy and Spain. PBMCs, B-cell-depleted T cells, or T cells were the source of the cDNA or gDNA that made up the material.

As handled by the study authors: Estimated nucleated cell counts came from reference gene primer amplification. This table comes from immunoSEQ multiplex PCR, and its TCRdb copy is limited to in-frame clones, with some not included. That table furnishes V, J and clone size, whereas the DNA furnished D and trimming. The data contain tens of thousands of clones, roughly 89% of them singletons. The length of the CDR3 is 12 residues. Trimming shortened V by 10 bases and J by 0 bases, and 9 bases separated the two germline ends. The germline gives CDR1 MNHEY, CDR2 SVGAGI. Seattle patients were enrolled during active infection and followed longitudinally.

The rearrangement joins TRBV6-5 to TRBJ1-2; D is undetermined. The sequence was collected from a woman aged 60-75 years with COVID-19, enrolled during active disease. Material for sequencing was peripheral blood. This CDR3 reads CATARANYGYTF. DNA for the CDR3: TGTGCCACCGCTCGGGCTAACTATGGCTACACCTTC.